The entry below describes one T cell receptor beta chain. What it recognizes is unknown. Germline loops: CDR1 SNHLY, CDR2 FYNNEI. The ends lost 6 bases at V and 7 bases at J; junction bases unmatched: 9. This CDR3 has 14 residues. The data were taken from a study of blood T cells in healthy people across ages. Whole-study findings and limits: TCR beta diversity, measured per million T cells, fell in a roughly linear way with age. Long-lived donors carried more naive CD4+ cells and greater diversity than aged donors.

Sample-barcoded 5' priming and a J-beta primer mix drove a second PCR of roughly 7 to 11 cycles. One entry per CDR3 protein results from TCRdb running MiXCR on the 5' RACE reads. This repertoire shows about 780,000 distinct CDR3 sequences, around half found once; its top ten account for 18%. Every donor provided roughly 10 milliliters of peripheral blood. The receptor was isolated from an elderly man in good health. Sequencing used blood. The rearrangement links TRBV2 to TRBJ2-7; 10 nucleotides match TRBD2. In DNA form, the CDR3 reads TGTGCCAGCAGCCCAGCGGGAGGGCATAATGAGCAGTACTTC. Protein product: CASSPAGGHNEQYF. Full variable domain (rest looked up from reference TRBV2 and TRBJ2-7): EPEVTQTPSHQVTQMGQEVILRCVPISNHLYFYWYRQILGQKVEFLVSFYNNEISEKSEIFDDQFSVERPDGSNFTLKIRSTKLEDSAMYFCASSPAGGHNEQYFGPGTRLTVT.